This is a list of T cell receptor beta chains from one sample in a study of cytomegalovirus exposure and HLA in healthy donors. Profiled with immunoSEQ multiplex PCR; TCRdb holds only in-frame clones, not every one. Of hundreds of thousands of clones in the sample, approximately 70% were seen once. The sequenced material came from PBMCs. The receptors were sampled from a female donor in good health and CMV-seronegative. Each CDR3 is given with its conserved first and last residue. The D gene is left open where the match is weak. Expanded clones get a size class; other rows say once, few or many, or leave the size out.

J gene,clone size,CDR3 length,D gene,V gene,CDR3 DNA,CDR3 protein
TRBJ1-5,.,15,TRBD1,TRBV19,TGTGCCAGTAGTAAAGGACAGGGTAGCAATCAGCCCCAGCATTTT,CASSKGQGSNQPQHF
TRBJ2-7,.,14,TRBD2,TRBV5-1,TGCGCCAGCAGCTTTGGGCTAGCGGCCTACGAGCAGTACTTC,CASSFGLAAYEQYF
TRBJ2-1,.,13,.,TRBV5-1,TGCGCCAGCAGCGGAGGACGGTACAATGAGCAGTTCTTC,CASSGGRYNEQFF
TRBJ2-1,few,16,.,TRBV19,TGTGCCAGTAGTATTTCTGCTAGCGCTCCTTACAATGAGCAGTTCTTC,CASSISASAPYNEQFF
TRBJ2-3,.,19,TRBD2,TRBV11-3,TGTGCCAGCAGCTTCGTGACTAGCGGGGGAAGGATGGGCACAGATACGCAGTATTTT,CASSFVTSGGRMGTDTQYF
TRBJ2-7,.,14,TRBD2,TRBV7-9,TGTGCCAGCAGCCTCCCGGGAGGGCCGTACGAGCAGTACTTC,CASSLPGGPYEQYF
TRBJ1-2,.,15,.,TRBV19,TGTGCCAGTAGTATTCTTCAGGGCGGCGACTATGGCTACACCTTC,CASSILQGGDYGYTF
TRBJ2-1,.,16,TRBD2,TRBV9,TGTGCCAGCAGCGTAGGGAGCCCGCTAGCGGGATTTACGCAGTTCTTC,CASSVGSPLAGFTQFF
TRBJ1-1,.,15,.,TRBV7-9,TGTGCCAGCAGCGAACATACAGATTCGAACACTGAAGCTTTCTTT,CASSEHTDSNTEAFF
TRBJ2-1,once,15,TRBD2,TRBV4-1,TGCGCCAGCAGCCTCGGGAGGGCCACCTACAATGAGCAGTTCTTC,CASSLGRATYNEQFF
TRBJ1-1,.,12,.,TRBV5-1,TGCGCCAGCGGACAACTCGGCACTGAAGCTTTCTTT,CASGQLGTEAFF
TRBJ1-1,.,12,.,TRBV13,TGTGCCAGCAGCTTAGGGTCAGGTGAAGCTTTCTTT,CASSLGSGEAFF
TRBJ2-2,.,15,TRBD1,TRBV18,TGTGCCAGCTCTGCGGACAGGGGGGTGCCCGGGGAGCTGTTTTTT,CASSADRGVPGELFF
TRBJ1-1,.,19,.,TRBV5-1,TGCGCCGGCAGCCCTTGGGAGGGGGAAATGGCCCCATCCAACACTGAAGCTTTCTTT,CAGSPWEGEMAPSNTEAFF
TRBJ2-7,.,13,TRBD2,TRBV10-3,TGTGCCATCGCGCCTAGCGGGAAAGGGGAGCAGTACTTC,CAIAPSGKGEQYF
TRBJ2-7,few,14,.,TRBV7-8,TGTGCCAGCAGCTTAGAGGAGGCGGATCGGCGGCAGTACTTC,CASSLEEADRRQYF
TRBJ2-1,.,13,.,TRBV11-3,TGTGCCAGCAGCTTAGATCGATTCGGGGAGCAGTTCTTC,CASSLDRFGEQFF
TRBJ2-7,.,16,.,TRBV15,TGTGCCACCAGCAGAGGAGGTGGAGGGACCCGCTACGAGCAGTACTTC,CATSRGGGGTRYEQYF
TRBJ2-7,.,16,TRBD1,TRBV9,TGTGCCAGCAGCGTGGGGGGGACAGGGAGTACCTACGAGCAGTACTTC,CASSVGGTGSTYEQYF
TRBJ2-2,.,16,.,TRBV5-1,TGCGCCAGCAGCTTGGGAGTGGGAGTTAACACCGGGGAGCTGTTTTTT,CASSLGVGVNTGELFF
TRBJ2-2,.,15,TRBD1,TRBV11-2,TGTGCCAGCAGCTCGGGACAGGGTTCCACCGGGGAGCTGTTTTTT,CASSSGQGSTGELFF
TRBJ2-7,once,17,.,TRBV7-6,TGTGCCAGCAGCCCCCAAGGGGTAGGGCCCATCATATACGAGCAGTACTTC,CASSPQGVGPIIYEQYF
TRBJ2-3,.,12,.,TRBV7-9,TGTTCCAGCAGCTCGGGCACAGATACGCAGTATTTT,CSSSSGTDTQYF
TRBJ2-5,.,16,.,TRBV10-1,TGCGCCAGCAGTGAGCCCGCAGGAGGGAGAGGAGAGACCCAGTACTTC,CASSEPAGGRGETQYF
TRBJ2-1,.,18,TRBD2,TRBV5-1,TGCGCCAGCAGTAGGAGACTAGCGGGAGAAAAAACCAGGAATGAGCAGTTCTTC,CASSRRLAGEKTRNEQFF
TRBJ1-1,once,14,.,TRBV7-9,TGTGCCAGCAGCTCACTGGACAGTCACACTGAAGCTTTCTTT,CASSSLDSHTEAFF
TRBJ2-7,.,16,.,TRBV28,TGTGCCAGCAGTTTTCCCCGACAGACCTTAACCTACGAGCAGTACTTC,CASSFPRQTLTYEQYF
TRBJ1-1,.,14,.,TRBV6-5,TGTACCAGCAGTGGGGGGATAAGGGGCGTGGAAGCTTTCTTT,CTSSGGIRGVEAFF
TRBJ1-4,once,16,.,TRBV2,TGTGCCAGCAGTGAAGCGAGGACAGCCGAGGGCGAAAAACTGTTTTTT,CASSEARTAEGEKLFF
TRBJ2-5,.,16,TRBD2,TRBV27,TGTGCCAGCAGTTCCCTCCTAGGACTAGCGGAAGAGACCCAGTACTTC,CASSSLLGLAEETQYF
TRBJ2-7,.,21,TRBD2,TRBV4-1,TGCGCCAGCAGCCAAGATTTAGCCGCGGGAGGGGTCGTTAAACATACCTACGAGCAGTACTTC,CASSQDLAAGGVVKHTYEQYF
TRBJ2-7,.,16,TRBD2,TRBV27,TGTGCCAGCAGTCCGCTAGCGGGGGTTACCTCCTACGAGCAGTACTTC,CASSPLAGVTSYEQYF
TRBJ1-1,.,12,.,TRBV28,TGTGCCAGCAGATTCCAGAAGACTGAAGCTTTCTTT,CASRFQKTEAFF
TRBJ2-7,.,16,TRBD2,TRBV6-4,TGTGCCAGCAGTGACTCGAATGTTAAGCGGGAGGGGGAGCAGTACTTC,CASSDSNVKREGEQYF
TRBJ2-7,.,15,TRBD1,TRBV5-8,TGTGCCAGCAGTTCTTACCGGGACAGCACCTACGAGCAGTACTTC,CASSSYRDSTYEQYF
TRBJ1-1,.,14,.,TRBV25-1,TGTGCCAGCAGTGACAGGGCAGAAACCACTGAAGCTTTCTTT,CASSDRAETTEAFF
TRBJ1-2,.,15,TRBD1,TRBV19,TGTGCCAGTACCAAGAGGGACAGAAGAGACTATGGCTACACCTTC,CASTKRDRRDYGYTF
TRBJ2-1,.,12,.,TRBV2,TGTGCCAGCAGCAAGGAGGGGGGGACCCAGTTCTTC,CASSKEGGTQFF
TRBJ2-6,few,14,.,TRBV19,TGTGCCAGTAGTCCCCTCTCTGGGGCCAACGTCCTGACTTTC,CASSPLSGANVLTF